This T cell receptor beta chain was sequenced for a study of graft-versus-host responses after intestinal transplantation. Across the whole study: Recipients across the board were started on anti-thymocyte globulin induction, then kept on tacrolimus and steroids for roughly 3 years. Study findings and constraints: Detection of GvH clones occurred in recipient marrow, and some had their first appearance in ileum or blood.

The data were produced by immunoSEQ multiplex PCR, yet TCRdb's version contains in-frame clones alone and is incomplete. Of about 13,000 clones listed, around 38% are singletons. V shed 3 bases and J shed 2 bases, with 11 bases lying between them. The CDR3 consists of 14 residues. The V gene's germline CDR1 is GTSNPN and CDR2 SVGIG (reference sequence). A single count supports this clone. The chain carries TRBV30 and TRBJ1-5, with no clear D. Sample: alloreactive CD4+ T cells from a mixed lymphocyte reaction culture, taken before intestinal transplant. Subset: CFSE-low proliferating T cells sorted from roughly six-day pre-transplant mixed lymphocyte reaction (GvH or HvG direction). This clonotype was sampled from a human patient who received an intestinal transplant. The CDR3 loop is CAWSSGLGNQPQHF. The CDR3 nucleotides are TGTGCCTGGAGCTCGGGGTTGGGCAATCAGCCCCAGCATTTT.